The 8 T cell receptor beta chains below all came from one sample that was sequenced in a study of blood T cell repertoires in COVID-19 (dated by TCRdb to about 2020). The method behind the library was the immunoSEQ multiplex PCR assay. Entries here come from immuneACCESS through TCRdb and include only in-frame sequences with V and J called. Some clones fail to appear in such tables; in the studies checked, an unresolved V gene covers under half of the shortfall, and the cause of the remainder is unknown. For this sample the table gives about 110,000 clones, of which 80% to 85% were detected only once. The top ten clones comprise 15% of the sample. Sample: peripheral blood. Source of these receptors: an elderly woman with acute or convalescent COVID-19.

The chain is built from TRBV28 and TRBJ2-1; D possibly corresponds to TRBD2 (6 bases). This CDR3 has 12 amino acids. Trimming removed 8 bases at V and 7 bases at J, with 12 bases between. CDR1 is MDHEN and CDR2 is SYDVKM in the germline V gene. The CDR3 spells CASGGEANEQFF. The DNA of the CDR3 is TGTGCCAGCGGCGGGGAAGCGAATGAGCAGTTCTTC.

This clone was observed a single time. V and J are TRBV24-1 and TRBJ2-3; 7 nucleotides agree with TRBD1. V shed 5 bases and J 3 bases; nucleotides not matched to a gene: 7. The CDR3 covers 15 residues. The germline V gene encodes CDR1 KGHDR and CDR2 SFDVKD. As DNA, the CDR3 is TGTGCCACCAGTGCCTTAGGGACAGTTACAGATACGCAGTATTTT. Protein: CATSALGTVTDTQYF.

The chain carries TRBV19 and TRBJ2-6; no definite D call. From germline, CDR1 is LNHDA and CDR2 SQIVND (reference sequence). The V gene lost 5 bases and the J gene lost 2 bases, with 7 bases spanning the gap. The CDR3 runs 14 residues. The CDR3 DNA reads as TGTGCCAGTAGTCCCCGGGCTGGGGCCAACGTCCTGACTTTC. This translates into CASSPRAGANVLTF.

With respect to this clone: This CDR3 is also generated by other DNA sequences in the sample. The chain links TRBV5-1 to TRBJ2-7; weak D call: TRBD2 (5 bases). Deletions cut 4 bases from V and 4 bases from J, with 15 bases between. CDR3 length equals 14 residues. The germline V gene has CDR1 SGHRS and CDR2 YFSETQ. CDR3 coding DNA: TGCGCCAGCAGCCTAGCAGGCGGAACTTACGAGCAGTACTTC. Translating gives CASSLAGGTYEQYF. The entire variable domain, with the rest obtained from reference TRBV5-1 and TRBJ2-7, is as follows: KAGVTQTPRYLIKTRGQQVTLSCSPISGHRSVSWYQQTPGQGLQFLFEYFSETQRNKGNFPGRFSGRQFSNSRSEMNVSTLELGDSALYLCASSLAGGTYEQYFGPGTRLTVT.

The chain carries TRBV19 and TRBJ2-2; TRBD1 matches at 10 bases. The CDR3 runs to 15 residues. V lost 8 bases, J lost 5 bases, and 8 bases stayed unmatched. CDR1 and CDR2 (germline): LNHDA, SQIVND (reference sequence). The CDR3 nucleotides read TGTGCCAGTGACGAGGGACAGGGGATTACCGGGGAGCTGTTTTTT. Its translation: CASDEGQGITGELFF.

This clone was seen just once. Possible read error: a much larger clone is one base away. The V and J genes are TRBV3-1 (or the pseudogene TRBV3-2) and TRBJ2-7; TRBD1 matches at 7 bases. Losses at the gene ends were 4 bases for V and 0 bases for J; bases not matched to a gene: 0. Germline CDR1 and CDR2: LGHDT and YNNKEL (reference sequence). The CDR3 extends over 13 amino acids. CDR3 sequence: CASSRDSSYEQYF. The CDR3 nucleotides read TGTGCCAGCAGCCGGGACAGCTCCTACGAGCAGTACTTC.

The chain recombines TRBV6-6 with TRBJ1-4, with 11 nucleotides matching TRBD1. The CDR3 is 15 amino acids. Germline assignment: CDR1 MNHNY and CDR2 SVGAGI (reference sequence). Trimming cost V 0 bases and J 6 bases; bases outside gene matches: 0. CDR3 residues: CASSYSGQGDEKLFF. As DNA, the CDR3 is TGTGCCAGCAGTTACTCGGGACAGGGGGATGAAAAACTGTTTTTT.

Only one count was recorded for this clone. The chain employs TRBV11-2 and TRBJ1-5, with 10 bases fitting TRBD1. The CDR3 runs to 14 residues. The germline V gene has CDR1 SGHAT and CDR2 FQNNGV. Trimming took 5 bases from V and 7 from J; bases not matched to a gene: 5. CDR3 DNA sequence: TGTGCCAGCAGCCCAGGGACAGGGGCCCAGCCCCAGCATTTT. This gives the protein CASSPGTGAQPQHF.